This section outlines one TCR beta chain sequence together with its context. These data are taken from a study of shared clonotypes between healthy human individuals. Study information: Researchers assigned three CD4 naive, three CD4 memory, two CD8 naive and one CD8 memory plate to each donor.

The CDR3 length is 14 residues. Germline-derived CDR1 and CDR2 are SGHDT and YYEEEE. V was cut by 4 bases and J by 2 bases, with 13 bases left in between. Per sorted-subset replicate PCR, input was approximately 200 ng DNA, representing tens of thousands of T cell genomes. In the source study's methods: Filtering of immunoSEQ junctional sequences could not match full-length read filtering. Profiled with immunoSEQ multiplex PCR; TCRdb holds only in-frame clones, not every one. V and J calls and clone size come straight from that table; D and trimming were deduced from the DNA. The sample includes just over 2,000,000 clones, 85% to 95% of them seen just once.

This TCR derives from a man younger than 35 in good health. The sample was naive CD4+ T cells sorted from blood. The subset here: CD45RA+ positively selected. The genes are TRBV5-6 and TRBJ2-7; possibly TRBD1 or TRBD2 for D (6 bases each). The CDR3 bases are TGTGCCAGCAGCCCTGCGGGACAAACCTACGAGCAGTACTTC. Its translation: CASSPAGQTYEQYF.